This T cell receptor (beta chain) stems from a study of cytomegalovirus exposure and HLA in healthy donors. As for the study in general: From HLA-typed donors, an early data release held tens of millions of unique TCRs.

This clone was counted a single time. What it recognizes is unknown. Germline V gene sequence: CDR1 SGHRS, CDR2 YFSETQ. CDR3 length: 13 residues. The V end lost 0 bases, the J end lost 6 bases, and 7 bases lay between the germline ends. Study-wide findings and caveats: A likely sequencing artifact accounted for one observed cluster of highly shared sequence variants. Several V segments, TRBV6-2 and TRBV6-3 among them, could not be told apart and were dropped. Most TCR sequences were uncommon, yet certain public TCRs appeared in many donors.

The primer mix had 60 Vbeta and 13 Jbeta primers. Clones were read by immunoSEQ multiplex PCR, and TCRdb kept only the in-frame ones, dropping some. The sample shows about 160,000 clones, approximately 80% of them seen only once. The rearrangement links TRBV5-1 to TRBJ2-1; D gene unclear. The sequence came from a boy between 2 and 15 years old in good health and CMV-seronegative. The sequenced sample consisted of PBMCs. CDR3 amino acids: CASSLDAVNEQFF. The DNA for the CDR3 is TGCGCCAGCAGCTTGGACGCAGTCAATGAGCAGTTCTTC.